This T cell receptor beta chain was sequenced during a study of T cell responses to AZD1222 COVID-19 vaccine. This clone has only a few counts. The CDR3 spans 14 residues. Per the germline V gene, CDR1 is LGHNA and CDR2 is YSLEER. Trimming stripped 4 bases from V and 7 bases from J, with 14 bases between. Clones were read by immunoSEQ multiplex PCR, and TCRdb kept only the in-frame ones, dropping some. In the table there are about 78,000 clones, around 87% of which are singletons. Sample: peripheral blood, taken on day 0 of AZD1222 vaccination. The source is an adult in good health. V gene TRBV4-3 combines with J gene TRBJ2-1; weak D call: TRBD2 (6 bases). Written as DNA, the CDR3 is TGCGCCAGCAGCCTCTCGACACTAGCAAATGAGCAGTTCTTC. Translated: CASSLSTLANEQFF.